One sample yielded the 10 T cell receptor beta chains listed below, sequenced in a study of T cells in narcolepsy. Profiled with immunoSEQ multiplex PCR; TCRdb holds only in-frame clones, not every one. Here the sample spans tens of thousands of clones, approximately 80% being singletons. Sequenced input: CD45RA- memory CD4+ T cells from PBMCs. Source of these receptors: a human donor with narcolepsy.

The chain links TRBV4-1 to TRBJ2-2; 11 bases align to TRBD2. V trimming: 2 bases; J trimming: 4 bases; junction bases outside the gene matches: 9. Germline V gives CDR1 MGHRA, CDR2 YSYEKL. This CDR3 is built from 18 residues. The CDR3 nucleotides are TGCGCCAGCAGCCAATTAGTAGCGGGAGGGCGGATCACCGGGGAGCTGTTTTTT. This encodes CASSQLVAGGRITGELFF.

This chain connects TRBV5-6 to TRBJ1-1, with D unclear. CDR3 length: 14 residues. Per the germline V gene, CDR1 is SGHDT and CDR2 is YYEEEE. V was trimmed by 2 bases and J by 1 base, leaving 9 bases between them. The DNA for the CDR3 is TGTGCCAGCAGCTTAAGGTTGGCGAACACTGAAGCTTTCTTT. Protein: CASSLRLANTEAFF.

The V gene is TRBV20-1, the J gene TRBJ1-2; D is perhaps TRBD1 (5 bases). The CDR3 consists of 10 residues. Per germline, CDR1 DFQATT and CDR2 SNEGSKA (reference sequence). V gave up 5 bases and J gave up 12 bases, with 13 bases separating them. The CDR3 region is CSARDLKDTF. CDR3 bases: TGCAGTGCTCGGGACTTAAAGGACACCTTC.

The chain combines TRBV30 with TRBJ2-7; tentatively, D is TRBD2 (6 bases). The CDR3 sequence is 15 residues long. V was pared by 4 bases and J by 2 bases, with 18 bases between. Germline V gene data show CDR1 as GTSNPN and CDR2 as SVGIG (reference sequence). The CDR3: CAWTLRGIGAYEQYF. CDR3 DNA: TGTGCCTGGACCCTCCGGGGGATAGGGGCCTACGAGCAGTACTTC.

This clone came up once. J is TRBJ1-5 and V is TRBV6-5; 7 nucleotides align to TRBD1. With 5 bases clipped from V and 6 bases from J, the junction kept 1 base outside the gene matches. This CDR3 is built from 12 residues. Germline V gene sequence: CDR1 MNHEY, CDR2 SVGAGI. CDR3: CASSNRGQPQHF. The CDR3 region has the DNA TGTGCCAGCAGTAACAGGGGTCAGCCCCAGCATTTT.

The V and J genes are TRBV11-2 and TRBJ1-4; 9 bases fit TRBD1. Germline-derived CDR1 and CDR2 are SGHAT and FQNNGV. The V and J ends lost 8 bases and 10 bases, in that order; junction bases with no gene match: 14. CDR3 length: 15 residues. CDR3 sequence: CASHAPGQGIGKLFF. CDR3 nucleotides: TGTGCCAGCCACGCGCCGGGACAGGGCATAGGAAAACTGTTTTTT.

The rearrangement joins TRBV7-9 to TRBJ2-1, with 8 bases lining up with TRBD2. Per germline, CDR1 SEHNR and CDR2 FQNEAQ (reference sequence). This CDR3 spans 13 amino acids. The V segment lost 5 bases and the J segment 6 bases; nucleotides outside the gene matches: 3. This chain's CDR3 is CASSLAGGNEQFF. CDR3 DNA sequence: TGTGCCAGCAGCCTGGCGGGGGGCAATGAGCAGTTCTTC.

The V call is TRBV9, the J call TRBJ1-5; D is uncertain. Trimming cost V 3 bases and J 1 base, with 11 bases left between them. The CDR3 runs to 15 residues. Germline CDR1 and CDR2: SGDLS and YYNGEE. CDR3 amino acids: CASSADARSNQPQHF. CDR3 nucleotide sequence: TGTGCCAGCAGCGCGGACGCCAGGAGCAATCAGCCCCAGCATTTT.

The chain joins TRBV6-5 to TRBJ1-5; D is perhaps TRBD1 (5 bases). Looked up from germline, CDR1 is MNHEY and CDR2 is SVGAGI. V shed 5 bases and J shed 3 bases, with 14 bases lying between them. The CDR3 sequence is 15 residues long. The CDR3 reads CASSKDIGDNQPQHF. The CDR3 nucleotides read TGTGCCAGCAGTAAGGACATCGGGGACAATCAGCCCCAGCATTTT.

The rearrangement links TRBV12-5 to TRBJ2-2; 8 bases match TRBD1. The CDR3 is 14 amino acids. Germline CDR1 and CDR2: LGHNT and FRNRAP. V lost 7 bases and J lost 5; bases outside the gene matches: 6. DNA of the CDR3: TGTGCTAGTGCCCCGACAGGGGTTACCGGGGAGCTGTTTTTT. Amino acids: CASAPTGVTGELFF.